These T cell receptor beta chains were read from a single sample in a study of response to subunit inactivated influenza vaccine. A single record per CDR3 protein comes from TCRdb applying MiXCR to the RT-PCR reads. The repertoire includes about 190,000 distinct CDR3 sequences, about an eighth of them detected once, and 26% sits in the top ten. This specimen consisted of CD8+ T cells sorted from PBMCs, obtained 5 days after vaccination. The receptors originated from a man aged 45-65 years who received an inactivated influenza vaccine. Each CDR3 is given with its conserved first and last residue. The D gene is left open where the match is weak. The size entry is marked missing in some rows and otherwise reads once, few, many or a size class.

cdr3_aa	cdr3_nt	v_call	j_call	d_call	clone_size
CASSGGVFRYGYTF	TGTGCCAGCAGTGGTGGGGTATTTCGCTATGGCTACACCTTC	TRBV25-1	TRBJ1-2	-	few
CASSPRGLGGTGELFF	TGTGCCAGCAGCCCCCGAGGTCTGGGCGGCACCGGGGAGCTGTTTTTT	TRBV9	TRBJ2-2	-	-
CAMGPGLGNTGELFF	TGTGCCATGGGCCCCGGGCTCGGGAACACCGGGGAGCTGTTTTTT	TRBV25-1	TRBJ2-2	-	-
CSVEAEPDTQYF	TGCAGCGTTGAAGCAGAACCAGATACGCAGTATTTT	TRBV29-1	TRBJ2-3	-	many
CASSLGGGEQFF	TGTGCCAGCAGCTTAGGAGGGGGTGAGCAGTTCTTC	TRBV7-9	TRBJ2-1	-	many
CSVEMGGYEDTQYF	TGCAGCGTTGAGATGGGAGGGTATGAAGATACGCAGTATTTT	TRBV29-1	TRBJ2-3	TRBD2	many
CASSLAGWNNEQFF	TGTGCCAGCAGCTTAGCGGGATGGAACAATGAGCAGTTCTTC	TRBV7-2	TRBJ2-1	-	few
CASRGLAGDYEQYF	TGTGCCAGCAGGGGACTAGCGGGGGACTACGAGCAGTACTTC	TRBV27	TRBJ2-7	TRBD2	many
CAISNRDTHSPLHF	TGTGCCATCAGTAACCGGGACACCCATTCACCCCTCCACTTT	TRBV10-3	TRBJ1-6	-	many
CASSLETTASPGNTIYF	TGTGCCAGCAGCTTAGAGACGACAGCTAGCCCTGGAAACACCATATATTTT	TRBV7-6	TRBJ1-3	-	few
CASSFPLDRSNRYEQYF	TGTGCCAGCAGTTTCCCACTTGACAGGAGTAATCGCTACGAGCAGTACTTC	TRBV28	TRBJ2-7	-	-
CASSGGDRPYYEQYF	TGTGCCAGCTCAGGAGGGGACCGTCCTTACTACGAGCAGTACTTC	TRBV18	TRBJ2-7	-	many
CASSFWSPSSYEQYF	TGTGCCAGCAGTTTTTGGAGCCCTAGCTCCTACGAGCAGTACTTC	TRBV12-3/TRBV12-4	TRBJ2-7	-	few
CASSPGDRYNEKLFF	TGTGCCAGCAGCCCCGGGGACAGATATAATGAAAAACTGTTTTTT	TRBV13	TRBJ1-4	TRBD1	few
CASSAKPGVEQYF	TGTGCCAGCAGCGCCAAACCAGGGGTCGAGCAGTACTTC	TRBV5-6	TRBJ2-7	-	-
CASSLSPPSGITGELFF	TGTGCCAGCAGCTTATCTCCGCCCAGCGGGATCACCGGGGAGCTGTTTTTT	TRBV7-2	TRBJ2-2	TRBD2	-
CASSLSAEQETQYF	TGTGCCAGCAGCTTATCCGCAGAGCAAGAGACCCAGTACTTC	TRBV7-9	TRBJ2-5	-	few
CASSPQGANYGYTF	TGTGCCAGCAGTCCGCAGGGGGCTAACTATGGCTACACCTTC	TRBV27	TRBJ1-2	TRBD1	many
CASSQGMDEQFF	TGCGCCAGCAGCCAAGGTATGGATGAGCAGTTCTTC	TRBV4-3	TRBJ2-1	-	many
CASSQDWGPRSTDTQYF	TGCGCCAGCAGCCAAGATTGGGGACCTAGAAGCACAGATACGCAGTATTTT	TRBV4-3	TRBJ2-3	-	few
CASSYWAEGVNYEQYF	TGTGCCAGCAGTTACTGGGCGGAGGGGGTGAACTACGAGCAGTACTTC	TRBV6-5	TRBJ2-7	-	few
CASSPLSGRDEQYF	TGTGCCAGCAGCCCCTTATCGGGCAGGGACGAGCAGTACTTC	TRBV7-2	TRBJ2-7	-	many
CAWSTGTGFHEQFF	TGTGCCTGGAGTACCGGGACAGGGTTTCATGAGCAGTTCTTC	TRBV30	TRBJ2-1	TRBD1	few
CSARDRDGPSREQYF	TGCAGTGCTAGAGATCGGGACGGGCCATCGAGGGAGCAGTACTTC	TRBV20-1	TRBJ2-7	-	few
CAISEDRRLSGANVLTF	TGTGCCATCAGTGAGGACAGGCGCCTCTCTGGGGCCAACGTCCTGACTTTC	TRBV10-3	TRBJ2-6	-	few
CASSQVSGTSGHFEQYF	TGTGCCAGCAGCCAAGTTTCCGGGACTAGCGGGCATTTCGAGCAGTACTTC	TRBV4-2	TRBJ2-7	TRBD2	-
CASMQTGFMNTEAFF	TGCGCCAGCATGCAAACAGGGTTCATGAACACTGAAGCTTTCTTT	TRBV5-1	TRBJ1-1	-	many
CASSPTGGPRSYEQYF	TGCGCCAGCAGCCCTACAGGGGGTCCCCGCTCCTACGAGCAGTACTTC	TRBV5-1	TRBJ2-7	TRBD1	-
CASSVRESPDFAGQYF	TGTGCCAGCAGCGTAAGGGAGTCCCCTGACTTTGCGGGGCAGTACTTC	TRBV9	TRBJ2-7	-	many
CASSKVVGTGETQYF	TGTGCCAGCAGCAAAGTAGTGGGGACGGGAGAGACCCAGTACTTC	TRBV21-1	TRBJ2-5	-	few
CASSYGQGRREQYF	TGCGCCAGCAGCTATGGACAGGGGAGGCGCGAGCAGTACTTC	TRBV5-1	TRBJ2-7	TRBD1	-
CASSLAPGGYNEQFF	TGCGCCAGCAGCTTGGCCCCAGGGGGCTACAATGAGCAGTTCTTC	TRBV5-1	TRBJ2-1	TRBD1	-
CASRTTGATYNEQFF	TGTGCCAGCAGAACAACAGGGGCAACCTACAATGAGCAGTTCTTC	TRBV6-1	TRBJ2-1	TRBD1	few
CASSLWTETNSPLHF	TGTGCCAGCAGCCTGTGGACAGAGACTAATTCACCCCTCCACTTT	TRBV7-9	TRBJ1-6	-	few
CASSSTGIGELFF	TGTGCCAGCAGCTCTACGGGCATCGGGGAGCTGTTTTTT	TRBV11-2	TRBJ2-2	-	few
CASSAYEQYF	TGTGCCAGCAGCGCCTACGAGCAGTACTTC	TRBV2	TRBJ2-7	-	few
CASSGLAGISYEQYF	TGTGCCAGCAGCGGGTTAGCGGGGATATCCTACGAGCAGTACTTC	TRBV9	TRBJ2-7	TRBD2	few
CATSRDLGAYENEQFF	TGTGCCACCAGCAGAGATTTGGGGGCTTATGAAAATGAGCAGTTCTTC	TRBV15	TRBJ2-1	-	-
CASGGQVLNSPLHF	TGTGCCAGTGGAGGGCAGGTCCTTAATTCACCCCTCCACTTT	TRBV2	TRBJ1-6	-	-
CASTPDANSRGDTQYF	TGTGCCAGCACTCCGGACGCGAATTCACGTGGGGATACGCAGTATTTT	TRBV12-3/TRBV12-4	TRBJ2-3	-	-
CASSQELSVGTSGGAVNEQFF	TGCGCCAGCAGCCAAGAGTTATCAGTTGGGACGAGCGGGGGGGCGGTCAATGAGCAGTTCTTC	TRBV4-1	TRBJ2-1	TRBD2	few
CATTSEYEQYF	TGTGCCACGACTAGCGAATACGAGCAGTACTTC	TRBV10-3	TRBJ2-7	TRBD2	-
CASSSDPGSYNEQFF	TGTGCCAGCAGCTCGGACCCTGGCTCCTACAATGAGCAGTTCTTC	TRBV7-2	TRBJ2-1	-	-
CASRSGVQGAAEQYF	TGTGCCAGCAGATCCGGGGTGCAGGGGGCGGCCGAGCAGTACTTC	TRBV11-1	TRBJ2-7	TRBD1	-
CASSLGTGGRETQYF	TGTGCCAGCAGCTTGGGGACAGGGGGCCGGGAGACCCAGTACTTC	TRBV5-5	TRBJ2-5	TRBD1	-
CASSGELGPPETQYF	TGCGCCAGCAGCGGTGAACTAGGCCCCCCAGAGACCCAGTACTTC	TRBV5-1	TRBJ2-5	-	-
CSARDARGGSPLHF	TGCAGTGCTAGAGATGCCAGGGGTGGCTCACCCCTCCACTTT	TRBV20-1	TRBJ1-6	-	many
CASSQAAVAGETQYF	TGTGCCAGCAGCCAAGCTGCCGTAGCGGGTGAGACCCAGTACTTC	TRBV3-1	TRBJ2-5	TRBD2	-
CASSLGPVSTDTQYF	TGTGCCAGCAGCTTAGGTCCGGTTAGCACAGATACGCAGTATTTT	TRBV7-8	TRBJ2-3	-	few
CASKGPPNEQFF	TGTGCCAGCAAGGGGCCTCCCAATGAGCAGTTCTTC	TRBV12-3/TRBV12-4	TRBJ2-1	-	few
CASSVPIRTFNEQFF	TGTGCCAGCAGTGTACCGATCAGGACATTCAATGAGCAGTTCTTC	TRBV2	TRBJ2-1	-	few
CASSYSSAGELFF	TGTGCCAGCAGTTACTCGTCTGCCGGGGAGCTGTTTTTT	TRBV6-2/TRBV6-3	TRBJ2-2	-	-
CASSYALGGTYNEQFF	TGTGCCAGCAGTTACGCCTTGGGGGGAACCTACAATGAGCAGTTCTTC	TRBV6-5	TRBJ2-1	-	few
CASNQDRGSQETQYF	TGTGCCAGCAACCAGGACAGGGGGAGCCAAGAGACCCAGTACTTC	TRBV12-3/TRBV12-4	TRBJ2-5	TRBD1	many
CASRSLGPGISFQETQYF	TGTGCCAGCAGGTCATTGGGACCGGGAATTTCCTTTCAAGAGACCCAGTACTTC	TRBV28	TRBJ2-5	-	few
CASSFSGSQYEQFF	TGTGCCAGCAGCTTTAGCGGGAGTCAGTATGAGCAGTTCTTC	TRBV11-3	TRBJ2-1	TRBD2	few
CASTQGQNSYNEQFF	TGTGCCAGCACCCAGGGACAGAACTCCTACAATGAGCAGTTCTTC	TRBV6-2/TRBV6-3	TRBJ2-1	TRBD1	-
CASSPEGTGELFF	TGTGCCAGCAGTCCTGAGGGCACCGGGGAGCTGTTTTTT	TRBV12-3/TRBV12-4	TRBJ2-2	-	few
CASSLRDRAGEKLFF	TGTGCCAGCAGCTTAAGGGACAGGGCGGGTGAAAAACTGTTTTTT	TRBV11-2	TRBJ1-4	TRBD1	few